The 11 T cell receptor beta chains in this list originate from one sample, sequenced in a study of T cells in Graves' hyperthyroidism and ophthalmopathy. TCR beta CDR3 regions were amplified from RNA. HTBI primers were employed in a first-round RT-PCR of the TCR CDR3. MiXCR was run by TCRdb on the multiplex PCR reads, yielding one entry per CDR3 protein. The sample yields 450,000 to 700,000 distinct CDR3 sequences, under 60% seen once. The sample taken for sequencing was peripheral blood or thyroid tissue (not recorded which). The receptors derive from an adult woman with Graves' disease, either hyperthyroidism or ophthalmopathy (not recorded which).

The J gene is TRBJ2-7, the V gene TRBV28; maybe TRBD2 (5 bases). CDR1 is MDHEN and CDR2 is SYDVKM in the germline V gene. The CDR3 is made up of 13 amino acids. The germline V and J ends were trimmed by 3 bases and 4 bases, with 10 bases remaining between them. The CDR3 DNA sequence: TGTGCCAGCAGTTTGCTCGGGATTTACGAGCAGTACTTC. Its protein product is CASSLLGIYEQYF.

Worth noting for this clonotype: The conserved phenylalanine or tryptophan normally closing the CDR3 is absent here, so this likely arose from a read error. V and J are TRBV5-1 and TRBJ1-2; perhaps TRBD1 as D (6 bases). CDR3 size: 15 residues. V lost 7 bases and J lost 7, with 23 bases in between. Germline V gives CDR1 SGHRS, CDR2 YFSETQ. CDR3 loop: CASRFPTRTVRGYTL. DNA of the CDR3: TGCGCCAGCCGGTTTCCGACGAGGACAGTCCGTGGCTACACCCTC.

This rearrangement joins TRBV7-9 to TRBJ1-2; unclear D gene. This CDR3 has 10 residues. The V and J ends lost 4 bases and 6 bases respectively, with 3 bases between them. Germline values: CDR1 SEHNR, CDR2 FQNEAQ (reference sequence). CDR3 residues: CASSSDGYTF. The DNA of the CDR3 is TGTGCCAGCAGCTCGGATGGCTACACCTTC.

This clonotype was counted ten times or more. The chain carries TRBV7-2 and TRBJ1-5; D may be TRBD1 (5 bases). From germline, CDR1 is SGHTA and CDR2 FQGNSA. The CDR3 is made up of 16 amino acids. V was trimmed by 1 base and J by 2 bases, leaving 12 bases between them. CDR3 DNA sequence: TGTGCCAGCAGCTTAGAGGTAGGGGCCCGCAATCAGCCCCAGCATTTT. It encodes CASSLEVGARNQPQHF.

Many counts were recorded for this clonotype. The rearrangement uses TRBV20-1 and TRBJ1-5, with 9 bases that match TRBD1. The V segment lost 3 bases and the J segment 9 bases; nucleotides outside the gene matches: 6. The CDR3 is made up of 13 amino acids. Germline-derived CDR1 and CDR2 are DFQATT and SNEGSKA (reference sequence). The CDR3: CSASRTGAGPQHF. The CDR3 DNA reads as TGCAGTGCTAGTAGGACAGGGGCTGGGCCCCAGCATTTT.

The chain links TRBV19 to TRBJ1-1; TRBD1 aligns across 10 bases. The CDR3 contains 13 residues. V gave up 8 bases and J gave up 5 bases; unmatched junction bases: 5. Germline V gene lookup returns CDR1 LNHDA and CDR2 SQIVND (reference sequence). The CDR3 spells CASAGQGGTEAFF. The CDR3 nucleotides are TGTGCCAGTGCTGGACAGGGGGGAACTGAAGCTTTCTTT.

This clonotype was seen repeatedly, ten times or more. The chain carries TRBV10-3 and TRBJ1-2; D may be TRBD1 (5 bases). The CDR3 totals 14 residues. V lost 4 bases to trimming and J lost 4 bases, with 13 bases between them. Germline V gene sequence: CDR1 ENHRY, CDR2 SYGVKD. The chain's CDR3 is CAISVQAEFYGYTF. As DNA, the CDR3 is TGTGCCATCAGTGTACAGGCGGAATTCTATGGCTACACCTTC.

This clonotype was seen only once. The chain combines TRBV10-3 with TRBJ1-2; 9 positions match TRBD1. Germline-derived CDR1 and CDR2 are ENHRY and SYGVKD. There are 15 residues in the CDR3. Losses at the gene ends were 2 bases for V and 4 bases for J; bases not matched to a gene: 5. The CDR3 nucleotides are TGTGCCATCAGTGAGAAGACAGGGGGTACCTATGGCTACACCTTC. It is translated as CAISEKTGGTYGYTF.

In its sample, this clonotype was seen many times. The chain has TRBV6-1 and TRBJ1-3, with 7 positions matching TRBD1. The CDR3 runs to 15 residues. V was clipped by 6 bases and J by 3 bases; unmatched bases: 8. Looked up from germline, CDR1 is MNHNS and CDR2 is SASEGT. CDR3 protein: CASRVTGAVGNTIYF. The CDR3 region has the DNA TGTGCCAGCAGGGTTACAGGGGCGGTTGGAAACACCATATATTTT.

With respect to this clonotype: The conserved final phenylalanine or tryptophan is absent from the CDR3, which likely points to a read error. The genes are TRBV7-9 and TRBJ1-2; 8 bases are shared with TRBD1. The germline gives CDR1 SEHNR, CDR2 FQNEAQ (reference sequence). The CDR3 is made up of 14 amino acids. Written as DNA, the CDR3 is TGCGCCAGCAGCTTGGACAGGGACAACTATGGCTACACCCTC. The encoded protein is CASSLDRDNYGYTL.

This clonotype occurred a few times. The conserved closing phenylalanine or tryptophan is absent in this CDR3, likely reflecting a read error. The DNA is left out, because the CDR3 cannot be placed on it with certainty; the CDR3 is given as TCRdb lists it. J is TRBJ1-2 and V is TRBV29-1; TRBD1 reflects the table's D call only, with no check against the DNA. Germline V gene lookup returns CDR1 SQVTM and CDR2 ANQGSEA. Counting both end residues, the CDR3 totals 8 amino acids. The CDR3 here is CSAVLRDR.